This TCR beta chain came from a study of blood T cell repertoires in COVID-19. Background on the study: Spain, Italy and the United States supplied samples that represented acute and convalescent COVID-19. T cells, B-cell-depleted T cells, or PBMCs provided the cDNA or gDNA that served as material.

As originally analysed: Nucleated cell number was recorded as an estimate derived from reference gene primer amplification. Some clones are missing from TCRdb's copy, which holds only in-frame ones; the method was immunoSEQ multiplex PCR. V and J calls plus clone size are reproduced from that table; the DNA served to infer D and trimming. The top ten clones hold around 4.2% of a sample with about 140,000 clones, 75% to 85% of them seen once. This CDR3 comprises 15 residues. Trimming stripped 2 bases from V and 7 bases from J, with 15 bases between. Germline V lookup: CDR1 MNHNS, CDR2 SASEGT. The sequenced sample was peripheral blood. The chain has TRBV6-1 and TRBJ1-5; D perhaps matches TRBD1 (6 bases). The source of this sequence is a woman older than 75 with active or convalescent COVID-19. The CDR3 here is CASSESRTAGQPQHF. In DNA, the CDR3 is TGTGCCAGCAGTGAAAGTAGGACAGCGGGGCAGCCCCAGCATTTT.